The clone carrying this TCR beta chain showed up just a few times. The data belong to a study of T-cell reconstitution after alpha-beta-depleted transplantation in children. A library of TCRbeta sequences, prepared with unique molecular identifiers, was generated. TCRdb reanalysed the PCR reads using MiXCR and keeps one entry per CDR3 protein. The table includes 500,000 to 600,000 distinct CDR3 sequences, around a third detected once. This CDR3 has 15 amino acids. Trimming removed 6 bases from V and 0 bases from J; junction bases left unmatched: 4. Germline V gene lookup returns CDR1 SGHTA and CDR2 FQGNSA.

This sequence was found in a human donor who donated a stem cell graft to a child with aplastic anemia. The sample was PBMCs from the stem cell graft donor, taken from the stem cell graft. The rearrangement joins TRBV7-2 to TRBJ2-4, with TRBD2 matching over 8 bases. DNA of the CDR3: TGTGCCAGCAGTGTAGCGGGACCAGCCAAAAACATTCAGTACTTC. This sequence encodes CASSVAGPAKNIQYF.